A single sample is the source of the 23 T cell receptor beta chains below, sequenced in a study of T cells in Graves' hyperthyroidism and ophthalmopathy. TCR beta CDR3 sequences were amplified from RNA transcripts. A set of HTBI primers served as the primers for a first-round RT-PCR of the TCR CDR3. TCRdb passed the multiplex PCR reads through MiXCR, listing each CDR3 protein once. This sample has about 640,000 distinct CDR3 sequences, with 20% found just once. Specimen: blood. These TCRs come from a man under 40 with Graves' ophthalmopathy.

The chain uses TRBV7-8 and TRBJ2-3; D is unresolved. The germline gives CDR1 SGHVS, CDR2 FQNEAQ. The CDR3 sequence is 16 residues long. The V end lost 1 base, the J end lost 0 bases, and 11 bases lay between the germline ends. For the CDR3, the DNA is TGTGCCAGCAGCTTAGGGAATCGGGCTAGCACAGATACGCAGTATTTT. This codes for CASSLGNRASTDTQYF.

This clonotype was picked up a small number of times. This chain links TRBV20-1 with TRBJ2-7; TRBD2 might be the D (6 bases). V was clipped by 3 bases and J by 6 bases, with 12 bases between them. Germline-derived CDR1 and CDR2 are DFQATT and SNEGSKA (reference sequence). The CDR3 spans 12 residues. CDR3 protein: CSASGSKGEQYF. CDR3 nucleotide sequence: TGCAGTGCTAGCGGGAGCAAGGGCGAGCAGTACTTC.

This clonotype has ten or more counts. The chain has TRBV28 and TRBJ1-5, with 8 bases identical to TRBD1. The CDR3 is 15 amino acids. After removal of 8 bases from V and 0 bases from J, the junction contained 6 bases not matched to a gene. The V gene's germline CDR1 is MDHEN and CDR2 SYDVKM. The chain's CDR3 is CASRIDRGSNQPQHF. CDR3 nucleotide sequence: TGTGCCAGCCGAATCGACAGGGGTAGCAATCAGCCCCAGCATTTT.

This clonotype was observed a few times. This chain connects TRBV4-2 to TRBJ1-4; D not certain. This CDR3 region has 15 residues. V lost 0 bases, J lost 1 base, and 6 bases lay in between. Germline CDR1 reads LGHNA; CDR2 reads YNFKEQ. The CDR3 bases are TGTGCCAGCAGCCAAGACGGTCAAACTAATGAAAAACTGTTTTTT. Translating gives CASSQDGQTNEKLFF.

This clonotype occurred many times. The chain couples TRBV6-2 or TRBV6-3 to TRBJ2-5, with D perhaps TRBD2 (5 bases). Trimming pared 8 bases from V and 3 bases from J, leaving 10 bases between. Germline-derived CDR1 and CDR2 are MNHEY and SVGEGT. The CDR3 covers 12 residues. CDR3 sequence reads: CASGSGKETQYF. CDR3 nucleotides: TGTGCCAGCGGAAGCGGCAAAGAGACCCAGTACTTC.

In its sample, this clonotype was seen a few times. The chain recombines TRBV7-2 with TRBJ1-2, with a weak D call TRBD1 (5 bases). V dropped 3 bases and J dropped 7 bases, with 12 bases sitting between them. Germline-derived CDR1 and CDR2 are SGHTA and FQGNSA. The CDR3 has 13 residues. CDR3 loop: CASSLGTSSGYTF. In nucleotides, the CDR3 is TGTGCCAGCAGCTTGGGGACCAGCTCTGGCTACACCTTC.

The V and J genes are TRBV12-3 or TRBV12-4 and TRBJ2-2; TRBD1 might be the D (6 bases). This CDR3 comprises 14 residues. Trimming cost V 6 bases and J 6 bases, with 14 bases left between them. The CDR3 sequence is CASRDSNSAGELFF. Here the CDR3 DNA reads TGTGCCAGCAGGGACAGTAACTCGGCCGGGGAGCTGTTTTTT.

V gene TRBV7-9 combines with J gene TRBJ2-1; D is unclear. This CDR3 comprises 15 residues. Germline CDR1 reads SEHNR; CDR2 reads FQNEAQ (reference sequence). V lost 5 bases and J lost 9, with 20 bases in between. As DNA, the CDR3 is TGTGCCAGCAGCCCCGGTGGGCAAAGGTCGGGTGAGCAGTTCTTC. Translation gives CASSPGGQRSGEQFF.

The V call is TRBV11-2, the J call TRBJ1-1; no clear D gene. In germline, CDR1 is SGHAT, CDR2 FQNNGV. Trimming shortened V by 0 bases and J by 1 base, and 15 bases separated the two germline ends. CDR3 length equals 17 residues. For the CDR3, the DNA is TGTGCCAGCAGCTTAGATTATACCCAACGGAGGAACACTGAAGCTTTCTTT. Its translation is CASSLDYTQRRNTEAFF.

This clonotype was observed many times. V is TRBV27 and J is TRBJ1-1; the D is unclear. Germline CDR1 is MNHEY and CDR2 is SMNVEV (reference sequence). The germline V and J ends were trimmed by 1 base and 7 bases, with 19 bases remaining between them. The CDR3 extends over 16 amino acids. Here the CDR3 reads CASSLYPGPSEGEAFF. For the CDR3, the DNA is TGTGCCAGCAGTTTATACCCAGGACCCTCCGAGGGTGAAGCTTTCTTT.

This chain connects TRBV7-9 to TRBJ1-1, with TRBD1 identical over 10 bases. Germline lookup yields CDR1 SEHNR and CDR2 FQNEAQ (reference sequence). This CDR3 has 16 amino acids. J was trimmed by 5 bases and V by 3 bases; bases with no gene match: 9. CDR3 bases: TGTGCCAGCAGCTTCTCCCCCGGGACAGGGGCTACTGAAGCTTTCTTT. Translated, it gives CASSFSPGTGATEAFF. Full variable domain (outside the CDR3, taken from reference TRBV7-9 and TRBJ1-1): DTGVSQNPRHKITKRGQNVTFRCDPISEHNRLYWYRQTLGQGPEFLTYFQNEAQLEKSRLLSDRFSAERPKGSFSTLEIQRTEQGDSAMYLCASSFSPGTGATEAFFGQGTRLTVV.

The V gene is TRBV18, the J gene TRBJ2-1, with a tentative D call TRBD2 (5 bases). CDR3 length equals 16 residues. V shed 2 bases and J shed 0 bases, with 11 bases lying between them. CDR1 is KGHSH and CDR2 is LQKENI in the germline V gene. The CDR3 loop is CASSPFPADSYNEQFF. The CDR3 region has the DNA TGTGCCAGCTCACCATTCCCAGCGGACTCCTACAATGAGCAGTTCTTC.

This clonotype was detected many times. The V call is TRBV6-5, the J call TRBJ2-5; 12 bases are a match to TRBD2. Germline CDR1 MNHEY, CDR2 SVGAGI. This CDR3 region has 17 residues. Trimming cost V 2 bases and J 2 bases; bases outside gene matches: 6. Here the CDR3 reads CASSYHRTSGMQETQYF. The CDR3 region has the DNA TGTGCCAGCAGTTACCATAGGACTAGCGGGATGCAAGAGACCCAGTACTTC.

The chain is built from TRBV2 and TRBJ2-3; 9 nucleotides match TRBD2. In germline, CDR1 is SNHLY, CDR2 FYNNEI. Germline trimming cut 4 bases from V and 0 bases from J; bases unmatched to any gene: 14. The CDR3 sequence is 19 residues long. In DNA form, the CDR3 reads TGTGCCAGCAGTGTCCGGGGACTAGCCATCATACTTAGCACAGATACGCAGTATTTT. Translation gives CASSVRGLAIILSTDTQYF.

This chain joins TRBV15 and TRBJ2-5; D gene uncertain. The CDR3 totals 15 residues. Trimming pared 0 bases from V and 4 bases from J, leaving 12 bases between. In germline, CDR1 is LNHNV, CDR2 YYDKDF (reference sequence). The CDR3 is CATSRDKSVGETQYF. In DNA form, the CDR3 reads TGTGCCACCAGCAGAGATAAATCAGTGGGAGAGACCCAGTACTTC.

The chain employs TRBV11-2 and TRBJ1-2, with D maybe TRBD1 (5 bases). Trimming cost V 3 bases and J 2 bases, with 13 bases left between them. The germline CDR1 and CDR2 sequences are SGHAT and FQNNGV. CDR3 size: 15 residues. The CDR3 loop is CASSFYRGLNYGYTF. The CDR3 nucleotides read TGTGCCAGCAGCTTTTATAGGGGCCTGAACTATGGCTACACCTTC. Full variable domain (outside the CDR3, taken from reference TRBV11-2 and TRBJ1-2): EAGVAQSPRYKIIEKRQSVAFWCNPISGHATLYWYQQILGQGPKLLIQFQNNGVVDDSQLPKDRFSAERLKGVDSTLKIQPAKLEDSAVYLCASSFYRGLNYGYTFGSGTRLTVV.

This clonotype was seen a handful of times. The chain combines TRBV7-2 with TRBJ2-1, with 7 nucleotides matching TRBD2. Germline values: CDR1 SGHTA, CDR2 FQGNSA. The CDR3 loop spans 16 amino acids. With V trimmed by 5 bases and J by 5 bases, 12 bases remained unmatched. The CDR3 loop reads CASSLGRLAEHNEQFF. Here the CDR3 DNA reads TGTGCCAGCAGCCTTGGCCGGCTAGCGGAGCACAATGAGCAGTTCTTC.

The CDR3 DNA reads as TGCAGTGCAACGGGACAGGGGAAGGAGACCCAGTACTTC. It translates to CSATGQGKETQYF. V usage is TRBV20-1 and J usage is TRBJ2-5; 10 bases match TRBD1. The CDR3 contains 13 residues. V trimming: 6 bases; J trimming: 5 bases; junction bases outside the gene matches: 6. Germline CDR1 is DFQATT and CDR2 is SNEGSKA (reference sequence).

V gene TRBV13 combines with J gene TRBJ2-5; D not certain. Looked up from germline, CDR1 is PRHDT and CDR2 is FYEKMQ (reference sequence). CDR3 length: 14 amino acids. Trimming stripped 5 bases from V and 5 bases from J, with 15 bases between. CDR3 in DNA: TGTGCCAGCAGCGCCCCTGGGTCTCGGGAGACCCAGTACTTC. Protein product: CASSAPGSRETQYF.

The chain uses TRBV20-1 and TRBJ1-1; 10 bases align to TRBD1. The CDR3 runs 13 residues. In germline, CDR1 is DFQATT, CDR2 SNEGSKA (reference sequence). J gave up 3 bases and V 6 bases, and 4 bases lay outside the gene matches. CDR3 sequence reads: CSAPGTGDTEAFF. The CDR3 DNA follows: TGCAGTGCACCCGGGACAGGGGACACTGAAGCTTTCTTT.

The gene calls are TRBV6-5 and TRBJ1-6; D gene ambiguous. Germline V CDR1 and CDR2: MNHEY, SVGAGI. With 4 bases removed from V and 7 bases from J, the gap between germline ends came to 5 bases. The CDR3 is 12 amino acids. CDR3 amino acids: CASSSTNSPLHF. CDR3 sequence (DNA): TGTGCCAGCAGTTCAACCAATTCACCCCTCCACTTT.

In its sample, this clonotype was seen many times. The CDR3 nucleotides read TGTGCCAGCGGAAGACCCCCGGGACTCGTCCAGGGCGGTCAGCCCCAGCATTTT. It translates to CASGRPPGLVQGGQPQHF. The rearrangement uses TRBV27 and TRBJ1-5, with D perhaps matching TRBD1 (5 bases). Germline-derived CDR1 and CDR2 are MNHEY and SMNVEV (reference sequence). Trimming left V 8 bases short and J 6 bases short, with 29 bases between. This CDR3 has 18 amino acids.

There are many counts of this clonotype. This chain connects TRBV5-1 to TRBJ2-1, with 9 bases matching TRBD1. CDR1 and CDR2 (germline): SGHRS, YFSETQ. With V trimmed by 4 bases and J by 7 bases, 9 bases remained unmatched. The CDR3 spans 15 residues. DNA of the CDR3: TGCGCCAGCAGCCTGACGGACAGGGGTAAGAATGAGCAGTTCTTC. Its protein product is CASSLTDRGKNEQFF.